The 25 T cell receptor beta chains below all came from one sample that was sequenced in a study of T cell changes during pregnancy in multiple sclerosis. Assay used: immunoSEQ multiplex PCR; TCRdb lists only in-frame clones, some missing. The data show roughly 20,000 clones, with more than 85% seen just once and around 19% held by the top ten. This specimen was CD8+ T cells from peripheral blood mononuclear cells, taken after pregnancy. These receptors were collected from a female donor in good health, enrolled as a control in a pregnancy study.

A few counts support this clone. CDR3: CASSKGNQPQHF. CDR3 in DNA: TGTGCCAGCAGCAAGGGGAATCAGCCCCAGCATTTT. V gene TRBV13 combines with J gene TRBJ1-5; D is perhaps TRBD1 (5 bases). The germline V gene has CDR1 PRHDT and CDR2 FYEKMQ (reference sequence). There are 12 residues in the CDR3. V lost 5 bases to trimming and J lost 4 bases, with 6 bases between them.

The chain couples TRBV6-5 to TRBJ2-7, with D uncertain. Per the germline V gene, CDR1 is MNHEY and CDR2 is SVGAGI. The CDR3 extends over 12 amino acids. Trimming cost V 1 base and J 6 bases, with 7 bases left between them. The CDR3 reads CASSYLTGEQYF. DNA of the CDR3: TGTGCCAGCAGTTACTTAACGGGCGAGCAGTACTTC.

CDR3 nucleotide sequence: TGTGCCAGCAGCGAAGGACAGCGGGGGTACACTGAAGCTTTCTTT. This translates into CASSEGQRGYTEAFF. The chain uses TRBV7-6 and TRBJ1-1; D may be TRBD1 (6 bases). Between the trimmed V and J ends, which lost 5 bases and 3 bases, there was a span of 16 bases. CDR1 and CDR2 (germline): SGHVS, FNYEAQ. CDR3 length equals 15 residues.

The rearrangement joins TRBV9 to TRBJ2-7, with 9 bases that match TRBD1. With V trimmed by 4 bases and J by 2 bases, 13 bases remained unmatched. This CDR3 contains 17 residues. The germline V gene encodes CDR1 SGDLS and CDR2 YYNGEE. The chain's CDR3 is CASSPSGFGTGPYEQYF. CDR3 nucleotides: TGTGCCAGCAGCCCAAGCGGCTTCGGGACAGGGCCCTACGAGCAGTACTTC.

This chain joins TRBV6-5 and TRBJ2-7, with TRBD2 identical over 11 bases. The CDR3 is 15 amino acids. J lost 4 bases, V lost 2 bases, and 4 bases had no gene match. Germline V lookup: CDR1 MNHEY, CDR2 SVGAGI. CDR3 nucleotides: TGTGCCAGCAGTTACAGGGGACTAGCGGCATACGAGCAGTACTTC. This sequence encodes CASSYRGLAAYEQYF.

This chain links TRBV7-9 with TRBJ2-7; 9 positions agree with TRBD1. The CDR3 covers 14 residues. Trimming removed 5 bases from V and 2 bases from J; junction bases left unmatched: 4. Per germline, CDR1 SEHNR and CDR2 FQNEAQ (reference sequence). The CDR3 sequence is CASSPRQGAYEQYF. CDR3 DNA: TGTGCCAGCAGCCCCCGACAGGGGGCCTACGAGCAGTACTTC.

The V call is TRBV6-5, the J call TRBJ1-2, with D hard to call. The CDR3 extends over 14 amino acids. Germline lookup yields CDR1 MNHEY and CDR2 SVGAGI. The V gene lost 8 bases and the J gene lost 5 bases, with 18 bases spanning the gap. The CDR3 loop is CASQPGGALYGYTF. CDR3 DNA: TGTGCCAGCCAACCCGGTGGAGCTCTTTATGGCTACACCTTC.

This chain joins TRBV10-3 and TRBJ2-1; the match to TRBD2 covers 8 bases. Germline V gene sequence: CDR1 ENHRY, CDR2 SYGVKD. The CDR3 runs 14 residues. V lost 3 bases to trimming and J lost 8 bases; unmatched junction nucleotides: 6. CDR3 sequence (DNA): TGTGCCATCAGTGAAAGCGGGGGTTACGATGAGCAGTTCTTC. Translated, it gives CAISESGGYDEQFF.

The chain has TRBV27 and TRBJ1-1; D is uncertain. CDR3 length: 15 amino acids. The germline V gene encodes CDR1 MNHEY and CDR2 SMNVEV (reference sequence). V lost 0 bases to trimming and J lost 1 base, with 9 bases between them. The CDR3 protein is CASSLSTLGNTEAFF. As DNA, the CDR3 is TGTGCCAGCAGTTTATCGACTCTCGGGAACACTGAAGCTTTCTTT.

This chain connects TRBV27 to TRBJ2-3; TRBD1 matches 9 bases. Germline V gives CDR1 MNHEY, CDR2 SMNVEV (reference sequence). The junction had 6 bases not matched to a gene; V was cut back by 3 bases and J by 2 bases. This CDR3 contains 16 residues. The CDR3 region is CASSFLGDRVTDTQYF. CDR3 nucleotide sequence: TGTGCCAGCAGTTTCCTAGGGGACAGGGTCACAGATACGCAGTATTTT.

The chain links TRBV19 to TRBJ2-7; a possible D gene is TRBD1 (5 bases). V lost 11 bases and J lost 6, with 20 bases in between. CDR3 length: 13 amino acids. CDR1 and CDR2 from the germline V gene are LNHDA and SQIVND (reference sequence). The CDR3 loop is CASKPPGASEQYF. In DNA, the CDR3 is TGTGCCTCAAAGCCGCCTGGGGCTTCCGAGCAGTACTTC. The full variable domain, rest sourced from reference TRBV19 and TRBJ2-7, is DGGITQSPKYLFRKEGQNVTLSCEQNLNHDAMYWYRQDPGQGLRLIYYSQIVNDFQKGDIAEGYSVSREKKESFPLTVTSAQKNPTAFYLCASKPPGASEQYFGPGTRLTVT.

This sequence joins TRBV27 and TRBJ2-7, with D tentatively TRBD1 (6 bases). Germline V gene lookup returns CDR1 MNHEY and CDR2 SMNVEV (reference sequence). Deletions cut 5 bases from V and 0 bases from J, with 14 bases between. The CDR3 sequence is 15 residues long. In DNA, the CDR3 is TGTGCCAGCAGTCCAAGAGGGGGTGCCTCCTACGAGCAGTACTTC. Amino acid sequence: CASSPRGGASYEQYF.

The rearrangement uses TRBV7-8 and TRBJ2-2, with 8 bases fitting TRBD1. The V and J ends lost 1 base and 5 bases, in that order; junction bases with no gene match: 9. Germline CDR1 reads SGHVS; CDR2 reads FQNEAQ. The CDR3 covers 17 residues. CDR3 coding DNA: TGTGCCAGCAGCTTAGTGTTAGCAGGGGGCGAAACCGGGGAGCTGTTTTTT. Amino acids: CASSLVLAGGETGELFF.

The chain recombines TRBV13 with TRBJ2-2; D is possibly TRBD1 (5 bases). The CDR3 spans 12 residues. Germline CDR1 is PRHDT and CDR2 is FYEKMQ (reference sequence). V was clipped by 8 bases and J by 6 bases, with 10 bases between them. CDR3 nucleotide sequence: TGTGCCAGCCGGCAAGGGGCCGGGGAGCTGTTTTTT. Protein sequence: CASRQGAGELFF.

The gene calls are TRBV7-9 and TRBJ1-1; TRBD1 is a possible D gene (5 bases). There are 15 residues in the CDR3. Trimming cost V 4 bases and J 1 base, with 13 bases left between them. The germline gives CDR1 SEHNR, CDR2 FQNEAQ (reference sequence). The CDR3 here is CASSSFRGGNTEAFF. CDR3 nucleotide sequence: TGTGCCAGCAGCTCATTCCGGGGGGGGAACACTGAAGCTTTCTTT.

This clone was seen once. This chain links TRBV27 with TRBJ1-1; 10 nucleotides match TRBD1. Germline values: CDR1 MNHEY, CDR2 SMNVEV (reference sequence). The CDR3 has 18 residues. V dropped 6 bases and J dropped 0; count of bases not matched to a gene: 13. CDR3 loop: CASSRGTGEGLVNTEAFF. The CDR3 region has the DNA TGTGCCAGCAGCCGGGGGACAGGGGAGGGTTTGGTGAACACTGAAGCTTTCTTT.

The CDR3 loop reads CASSPTGKGYTF. DNA for the CDR3: TGTGCCAGCAGTCCGACAGGGAAGGGCTACACCTTC. The chain has TRBV27 and TRBJ1-2; 7 bases agree with TRBD1. The ends lost 5 bases at V and 8 bases at J; junction bases unmatched: 5. Germline loops: CDR1 MNHEY, CDR2 SMNVEV (reference sequence). This CDR3 is 12 amino acids long.

The chain couples TRBV6-5 to TRBJ1-2; 8 nucleotides agree with TRBD1. V shed 7 bases and J 5 bases; nucleotides not matched to a gene: 6. There are 13 residues in the CDR3. Germline CDR1 and CDR2: MNHEY and SVGAGI. CDR3 amino acids: CASTLTGAYGYTF. DNA of the CDR3: TGTGCCAGCACCTTGACAGGGGCTTATGGCTACACCTTC.

The chain joins TRBV11-3 to TRBJ2-1; D is unresolved. Germline CDR1 and CDR2: SGHNT and YENEEA. The CDR3 extends over 17 amino acids. V dropped 0 bases and J dropped 0 bases, with 12 bases sitting between them. Here the CDR3 DNA reads TGTGCCAGCAGCTTAGACATACGAGGAAGCTCCTACAATGAGCAGTTCTTC. Residues: CASSLDIRGSSYNEQFF.

This chain uses TRBV12-5 with TRBJ1-1; TRBD1 matches at 10 bases. Germline CDR1 LGHNT, CDR2 FRNRAP. This CDR3 has 15 amino acids. The V segment lost 5 bases and the J segment 0 bases; nucleotides outside the gene matches: 3. The CDR3 DNA is TGTGCTAGTGGTACGGGACAGGGGATGAACACTGAAGCTTTCTTT. This encodes CASGTGQGMNTEAFF.

This sequence joins TRBV10-3 and TRBJ1-1; 7 bases agree with TRBD1. Germline CDR1 reads ENHRY; CDR2 reads SYGVKD. There are 15 residues in the CDR3. Losses at the gene ends were 3 bases for V and 2 bases for J; bases not matched to a gene: 6. CDR3 sequence (DNA): TGTGCCATCAGTGACGGGACAGTTGATAACACTGAAGCTTTCTTT. Its protein is CAISDGTVDNTEAFF.

This clone turned up a few times. The V and J genes are TRBV13 and TRBJ2-3; 8 bases are shared with TRBD2. The CDR3 contains 16 residues. V shed 2 bases and J 2 bases; nucleotides not matched to a gene: 6. Germline values: CDR1 PRHDT, CDR2 FYEKMQ (reference sequence). CDR3: CASSLRASGSTDTQYF. Here the CDR3 DNA reads TGTGCCAGCAGCTTACGGGCTAGCGGGTCCACAGATACGCAGTATTTT. The entire variable domain, with the rest obtained from reference TRBV13 and TRBJ2-3, is as follows: AAGVIQSPRHLIKEKRETATLKCYPIPRHDTVYWYQQGPGQDPQFLISFYEKMQSDKGSIPDRFSAQQFSDYHSELNMSSLELGDSALYFCASSLRASGSTDTQYFGPGTRLTVL.

The rearrangement uses TRBV7-8 and TRBJ2-5; 7 bases align to TRBD1. The CDR3 totals 15 residues. Trimming removed 1 base from V and 1 base from J; junction bases left unmatched: 3. The germline V gene encodes CDR1 SGHVS and CDR2 FQNEAQ. The CDR3 region has the DNA TGTGCCAGCAGCTTAGTGGGGACAGCCCAAGAGACCCAGTACTTC. This codes for CASSLVGTAQETQYF.

The gene calls are TRBV29-1 and TRBJ2-1; 8 nucleotides match TRBD1. The CDR3 has 12 residues. J was trimmed by 8 bases and V by 4 bases; bases with no gene match: 4. Germline V gives CDR1 SQVTM, CDR2 ANQGSEA. The CDR3, as DNA: TGCAGCGTTGTAGGCAGGGGGCATGAGCAGTTCTTC. Its protein is CSVVGRGHEQFF.

This clone was observed a handful of times. This chain connects TRBV2 to TRBJ1-6; TRBD1 aligns across 7 bases. J gave up 0 bases and V 6 bases, and 8 bases lay outside the gene matches. The CDR3 length is 17 residues. In germline, CDR1 is SNHLY, CDR2 FYNNEI. The CDR3 sequence is CASRDTGESSYNSPLHF. CDR3 in DNA: TGTGCCAGCAGGGATACAGGGGAGAGCTCCTATAATTCACCCCTCCACTTT. Full variable domain (remainder filled in from reference TRBV2 and TRBJ1-6): EPEVTQTPSHQVTQMGQEVILRCVPISNHLYFYWYRQILGQKVEFLVSFYNNEISEKSEIFDDQFSVERPDGSNFTLKIRSTKLEDSAMYFCASRDTGESSYNSPLHFGNGTRLTVT.